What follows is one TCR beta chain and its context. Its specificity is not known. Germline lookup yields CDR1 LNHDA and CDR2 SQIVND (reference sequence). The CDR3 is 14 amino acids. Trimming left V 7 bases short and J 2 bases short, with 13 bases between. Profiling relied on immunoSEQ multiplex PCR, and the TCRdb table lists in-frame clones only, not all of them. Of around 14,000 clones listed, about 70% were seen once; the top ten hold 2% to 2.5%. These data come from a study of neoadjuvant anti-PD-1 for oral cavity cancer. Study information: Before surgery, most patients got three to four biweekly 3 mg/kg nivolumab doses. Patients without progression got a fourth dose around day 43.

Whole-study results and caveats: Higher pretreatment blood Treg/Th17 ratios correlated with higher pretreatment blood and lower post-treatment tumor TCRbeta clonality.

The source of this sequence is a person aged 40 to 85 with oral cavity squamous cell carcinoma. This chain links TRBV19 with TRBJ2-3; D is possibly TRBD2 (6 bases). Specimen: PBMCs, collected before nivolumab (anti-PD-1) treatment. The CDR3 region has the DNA TGTGCCAGTAAGGGTAGCGGATACACAGATACGCAGTATTTT. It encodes CASKGSGYTDTQYF.